A single sample is the source of the 30 T cell receptor beta chains below, sequenced in a study of T cells in Graves' hyperthyroidism and ophthalmopathy. RNA transcripts provided the source from which TCR beta CDR3 regions were amplified. A first-round RT-PCR of the TCR CDR3 used the HTBI primer set. TCRdb re-called the multiplex PCR reads with MiXCR, one entry per CDR3 protein. The sample yields some 800,000 distinct CDR3 sequences, around 38% seen once. Sequencing was done on a sample of blood. The receptor set was obtained from a young man with Graves' hyperthyroidism.

J is TRBJ2-7 and V is TRBV7-9, with D tentatively TRBD2 (6 bases). V lost 3 bases and J 6 bases, leaving 15 bases between the germline ends. Germline CDR1 reads SEHNR; CDR2 reads FQNEAQ (reference sequence). CDR3 length: 14 residues. The CDR3 region is CASSFAGRLGEQYF. CDR3 in DNA: TGTGCCAGCAGCTTTGCGGGACGACTAGGCGAGCAGTACTTC.

With regard to this clonotype: This may stem from a read error, because a much larger clone lies one nucleotide away. The chain couples TRBV7-9 to TRBJ1-1; 9 positions match TRBD1. The CDR3 extends over 16 amino acids. The V gene's germline CDR1 is SEHNR and CDR2 FQNEAQ (reference sequence). After removal of 5 bases from V and 10 bases from J, the junction contained 17 bases not matched to a gene. The CDR3 region has the DNA TGTGCCAGCAGCCCAGATTTTGGGACAGGGTTAGCCGGAGCTTTCTTT. Protein: CASSPDFGTGLAGAFF. Together with reference TRBV7-9 and TRBJ1-1, the CDR3 gives the full variable domain: DTGVSQNPRHKITKRGQNVTFRCDPISEHNRLYWYRQTLGQGPEFLTYFQNEAQLEKSRLLSDRFSAERPKGSFSTLEIQRTEQGDSAMYLCASSPDFGTGLAGAFFGQGTRLTVV.

There are many counts of this clonotype. The chain carries TRBV7-6 and TRBJ1-1; 12 positions match TRBD1. The V and J ends lost 4 bases and 2 bases, in that order; junction bases with no gene match: 2. The CDR3 is 15 amino acids. Germline CDR1 and CDR2: SGHVS and FNYEAQ. This CDR3 reads CASSSGTGGNTEAFF. The DNA for the CDR3 is TGTGCCAGCAGCTCTGGGACAGGGGGCAACACTGAAGCTTTCTTT.

This clonotype was seen at least ten times. The rearrangement links TRBV15 to TRBJ1-2; 7 bases line up with TRBD1. V shed 1 base and J 8 bases; nucleotides not matched to a gene: 7. CDR1 is LNHNV and CDR2 is YYDKDF in the germline V gene (reference sequence). The CDR3 loop spans 14 amino acids. The CDR3 nucleotides read TGTGCCACCAGCAGAGTTACAGGGGCCGACGGCTACACCTTC. It encodes CATSRVTGADGYTF.

The rearrangement uses TRBV5-6 and TRBJ2-7, with D perhaps TRBD1 or TRBD2 (5 bases each). CDR1 is SGHDT and CDR2 is YYEEEE in the germline V gene. CDR3 length: 12 residues. V lost 4 bases and J 6 bases, leaving 11 bases between the germline ends. The CDR3 is CASSHGAGEQYF. In DNA, the CDR3 is TGTGCCAGCAGCCACGGGGCAGGCGAGCAGTACTTC. The complete variable domain, with remaining parts taken from reference TRBV5-6 and TRBJ2-7, reads DAGVTQSPTHLIKTRGQQVTLRCSPKSGHDTVSWYQQALGQGPQFIFQYYEEEERQRGNFPDRFSGHQFPNYSSELNVNALLLGDSALYLCASSHGAGEQYFGPGTRLTVT.

The chain uses TRBV2 and TRBJ1-1; maybe TRBD1 (6 bases). The V end lost 5 bases, the J end lost 8 bases, and 18 bases lay between the germline ends. Germline lookup yields CDR1 SNHLY and CDR2 FYNNEI. This CDR3 is built from 14 residues. The CDR3: CASSYSPQGGEAFF. In nucleotides, the CDR3 is TGTGCCAGCAGTTACTCCCCACAGGGTGGGGAAGCTTTCTTT.

The chain uses TRBV2 and TRBJ2-7; 14 bases map to TRBD2. The CDR3 runs to 15 residues. CDR1 is SNHLY and CDR2 is FYNNEI in the germline V gene. The junction had 1 base not matched to a gene; V was cut back by 6 bases and J by 0 bases. CDR3 nucleotide sequence: TGTGCCAGCAGCGGGACTAGCGGGAGCTCCTACGAGCAGTACTTC. Protein: CASSGTSGSSYEQYF.

This chain uses TRBV4-1 with TRBJ2-5; perhaps D is TRBD1 or TRBD2 (5 bases each). V gave up 1 base and J gave up 5 bases, with 23 bases separating them. Germline V gives CDR1 MGHRA, CDR2 YSYEKL. This CDR3 is built from 18 residues. The CDR3 nucleotides are TGCGCCAGCAGCCAAGTAATTCTCACTGAAGGGGAGCGGGAGACCCAGTACTTC. Its protein is CASSQVILTEGERETQYF.

This clonotype was picked up many times. The chain employs TRBV29-1 and TRBJ2-7, with D perhaps matching TRBD1 or TRBD2 (5 bases each). CDR1 is SQVTM and CDR2 is ANQGSEA in the germline V gene. Trimming removed 3 bases from V and 6 bases from J, with 6 bases in between. This CDR3 is 10 amino acids long. CDR3 nucleotide sequence: TGCAGCGTTGAGAGGGGCGAGCAGTACTTC. Translated: CSVERGEQYF.

This clonotype was counted a few times. This chain links TRBV20-1 with TRBJ2-7; TRBD2 matches 11 bases. V gave up 3 bases and J gave up 4 bases; unmatched junction bases: 5. This CDR3 region has 14 residues. Germline lookup yields CDR1 DFQATT and CDR2 SNEGSKA (reference sequence). CDR3 nucleotides: TGCAGTGCTAGTACCTCTAGCGGGGGGTACGAGCAGTACTTC. Its protein product is CSASTSSGGYEQYF.

This clonotype was picked up many times. J is TRBJ2-7 and V is TRBV12-3 or TRBV12-4; the D call may be TRBD1 or TRBD2 (5 bases each). The length of the CDR3 is 12 residues. The V gene lost 3 bases and the J gene lost 6 bases, with 9 bases spanning the gap. The CDR3 sequence is CASSLGRGEQYF. The CDR3 DNA sequence: TGTGCCAGCAGTTTGGGACGTGGCGAGCAGTACTTC.

This clonotype was found many times. The CDR3 bases are TGTGCCTCGGGGATCGAGGGGACCGGGGAGCTGTTTTTT. Its protein is CASGIEGTGELFF. This chain uses TRBV10-3 with TRBJ2-2; D might be TRBD1 or TRBD2, each matching 5 bases. V was trimmed by 11 bases and J by 5 bases, leaving 15 bases between them. This CDR3 contains 13 residues. In germline, CDR1 is ENHRY, CDR2 SYGVKD.

This clonotype was seen more than once but under ten times. The V gene is TRBV10-3, the J gene TRBJ2-5; tentative D call: TRBD2 (6 bases). CDR1 and CDR2 from the germline V gene are ENHRY and SYGVKD. The V end lost 6 bases, the J end lost 4 bases, and 12 bases lay between the germline ends. The CDR3 runs to 13 residues. The CDR3 bases are TGTGCCATCAGCATCGGGGGAACAGAGACCCAGTACTTC. Translated, it gives CAISIGGTETQYF.

The CDR3 sequence is CASSLDRKSGPQHF. The CDR3 nucleotides read TGTGCCAGCAGTTTAGACAGGAAGTCTGGGCCCCAGCATTTT. This rearrangement joins TRBV6-5 to TRBJ1-5; the D gene is possibly TRBD1 (6 bases). V was cut by 4 bases and J by 9 bases, with 16 bases left in between. The CDR3 runs to 14 residues. Germline V gene lookup returns CDR1 MNHEY and CDR2 SVGAGI.

This clonotype was counted many times. The chain employs TRBV29-1 and TRBJ1-4; no reliable D call. Germline assignment: CDR1 SQVTM and CDR2 ANQGSEA. Trimming took off 5 bases at V and 2 bases at J, with 9 bases between the two ends. The CDR3 loop spans 13 amino acids. CDR3 bases: TGCAGCGTTTTCTTCGCCACTAATGAAAAACTGTTTTTT. Protein sequence: CSVFFATNEKLFF.

The sample holds a few counts of this clonotype. The chain joins TRBV9 to TRBJ2-7; D is perhaps TRBD2 (5 bases). Trimming cost V 4 bases and J 2 bases, with 16 bases left between them. Germline V lookup: CDR1 SGDLS, CDR2 YYNGEE. This CDR3 has 15 amino acids. This CDR3 is CASSPQLGAAYEQYF. The CDR3 nucleotides read TGTGCCAGCAGCCCACAACTAGGAGCGGCCTACGAGCAGTACTTC.

This clonotype was seen many times. V and J are TRBV19 and TRBJ1-5; D call uncertain. The CDR3 totals 15 residues. Per the germline V gene, CDR1 is LNHDA and CDR2 is SQIVND (reference sequence). Between the trimmed V and J ends, which lost 7 bases and 2 bases, there was a span of 15 bases. The CDR3 protein is CASKDSGPRNQPQHF. CDR3 DNA sequence: TGTGCCAGTAAGGATTCGGGTCCCCGCAATCAGCCCCAGCATTTT.

This chain uses TRBV7-9 with TRBJ1-5, with a possible D match to TRBD1 (6 bases). The germline V and J ends were trimmed by 5 bases and 4 bases, with 15 bases remaining between them. The length of the CDR3 is 15 residues. CDR1 is SEHNR and CDR2 is FQNEAQ in the germline V gene (reference sequence). CDR3 bases: TGTGCCAGCAGCCTTAATTACGGACAGAATCAGCCCCAGCATTTT. It yields the protein CASSLNYGQNQPQHF. Combining the CDR3 with reference TRBV7-9 and TRBJ1-5 gives the whole variable domain DTGVSQNPRHKITKRGQNVTFRCDPISEHNRLYWYRQTLGQGPEFLTYFQNEAQLEKSRLLSDRFSAERPKGSFSTLEIQRTEQGDSAMYLCASSLNYGQNQPQHFGDGTRLSIL.

At least ten counts were recorded for this clonotype. The J gene is TRBJ2-5, the V gene TRBV20-1; the D is unclear. The CDR3 is 10 amino acids. V lost 8 bases and J lost 3, with 7 bases in between. CDR1 and CDR2 from the germline V gene are DFQATT and SNEGSKA (reference sequence). DNA of the CDR3: TGCAGTTTGCGGAAAGAGACCCAGTACTTC. Protein: CSLRKETQYF.

This clonotype occurred many times. This sequence joins TRBV10-2 and TRBJ1-6; 7 bases map to TRBD1. The CDR3 spans 14 residues. From germline, CDR1 is WSHSY and CDR2 SAAADI. J gave up 8 bases and V 6 bases, and 7 bases lay outside the gene matches. For the CDR3, the DNA is TGCGCCAGCAGCCCCGGGACAGCCTATTCACCCCTCCACTTT. Translating it yields CASSPGTAYSPLHF.

This chain joins TRBV29-1 and TRBJ1-2; D uncertain. Trimming took 7 bases from V and 6 from J, leaving 9 bases between them. This CDR3 is 10 amino acids long. Germline V lookup: CDR1 SQVTM, CDR2 ANQGSEA. For the CDR3, the DNA is TGCAGCGCTGAGAGGGATGGCTACACCTTC. It codes for CSAERDGYTF.

The sample holds a few counts of this clonotype. The V and J genes are TRBV9 and TRBJ2-2; either TRBD1 or TRBD2 may fit D (5 bases each). Germline V gene data show CDR1 as SGDLS and CDR2 as YYNGEE. Trimming left V 3 bases short and J 3 bases short, with 12 bases between. This CDR3 comprises 15 residues. The CDR3 region has the DNA TGTGCCAGCAGCGAGGGGACCACCCACACCGGGGAGCTGTTTTTT. It is translated as CASSEGTTHTGELFF.

The rearrangement joins TRBV4-1 to TRBJ1-1; 9 bases align to TRBD1. Unmatched junction bases numbered 9, after V lost 4 bases and J lost 6 bases. CDR1 and CDR2 (germline): MGHRA, YSYEKL. This CDR3 comprises 15 residues. The CDR3 sequence is CASSPRQGEWSEAFF. CDR3 DNA: TGCGCCAGCAGCCCCCGACAGGGGGAATGGTCTGAAGCTTTCTTT.

The chain joins TRBV2 to TRBJ2-7; D may match TRBD1 or TRBD2 (6 bases each). The CDR3 loop spans 14 amino acids. Germline V gene lookup returns CDR1 SNHLY and CDR2 FYNNEI. V was trimmed by 3 bases and J by 6 bases, leaving 15 bases between them. CDR3 nucleotides: TGTGCCAGCAGTGAGCCGGGGGCCGCGTCCGAGCAGTACTTC. It translates to CASSEPGAASEQYF. Filled out from reference TRBV2 and TRBJ2-7, the complete variable domain reads EPEVTQTPSHQVTQMGQEVILRCVPISNHLYFYWYRQILGQKVEFLVSFYNNEISEKSEIFDDQFSVERPDGSNFTLKIRSTKLEDSAMYFCASSEPGAASEQYFGPGTRLTVT.

The V gene is TRBV29-1, the J gene TRBJ2-7, with 11 bases lining up with TRBD1. The better agreement between TRBJ2-1 and the DNA end casts doubt on the J call. The CDR3 runs to 13 residues. Germline V CDR1 and CDR2: SQVTM, ANQGSEA. Here the CDR3 DNA reads TGCAGCGTTGAGGGACAGGGGGGGAGTGAGCAGTTCTTC. This translates into CSVEGQGGSEQFF.

The J gene is TRBJ2-7, the V gene TRBV25-1; 7 bases align to TRBD1. V trimming: 2 bases; J trimming: 2 bases; junction bases outside the gene matches: 6. The CDR3 totals 15 residues. Germline V gene sequence: CDR1 MGHDK, CDR2 SYGVNS. CDR3 sequence: CASSEGRTGTYEQYF. CDR3 bases: TGTGCCAGCAGTGAAGGGCGGACAGGAACCTACGAGCAGTACTTC.

The genes are TRBV9 and TRBJ1-4; D not resolved. The V and J ends lost 4 bases and 11 bases respectively, with 18 bases between them. Germline V lookup: CDR1 SGDLS, CDR2 YYNGEE. This CDR3 has 14 amino acids. The CDR3 DNA sequence: TGTGCCAGCAGCCAAGTCTTAATAGCTGGGAAACTGTTTTTT. It specifies CASSQVLIAGKLFF.

DNA for the CDR3: TGTGCCAGCAGCTCGAGTGAAGCTTTCTTT. Translating it yields CASSSSEAFF. The rearrangement uses TRBV11-2 and TRBJ1-1; D gene ambiguous. The CDR3 has 10 residues. V was cut by 4 bases and J by 7 bases, with 4 bases left in between. Germline V gene sequence: CDR1 SGHAT, CDR2 FQNNGV.

This clonotype was seen only a few times. An end of the junction does not agree with germline; a read error may underlie this. The chain couples TRBV6-1 to TRBJ1-5; D is possibly TRBD1 (5 bases). This CDR3 contains 14 residues. Looked up from germline, CDR1 is MNHNS and CDR2 is SASEGT. DNA for the CDR3: TGTGCCAGTAGTGTTGTGGGGGGACGGAGGACCCAGCATTTT. This translates into CASSVVGGRRTQHF.

This chain uses TRBV7-8 with TRBJ1-5; D remains unclear. Trimming stripped 0 bases from V and 1 base from J, with 10 bases between. The CDR3 has 16 residues. The germline gives CDR1 SGHVS, CDR2 FQNEAQ. The CDR3 DNA is TGTGCCAGCAGCTTAGCAGGGAAGAGAAGCAATCAGCCCCAGCATTTT. Residues: CASSLAGKRSNQPQHF. Variable domain in full (rest from reference TRBV7-8 and TRBJ1-5): GAGVSQSPRYKVAKRGQDVALRCDPISGHVSLFWYQQALGQGPEFLTYFQNEAQLDKSGLPSDRFFAERPEGSVSTLKIQRTQQEDSAVYLCASSLAGKRSNQPQHFGDGTRLSIL.